The 5 T cell receptor beta chains presented below share a single source sample, sequenced in a study of cytomegalovirus exposure and HLA in healthy donors. PCR employed 60 Vbeta and 13 Jbeta primers. Data came from immunoSEQ multiplex PCR; TCRdb stores just in-frame clones and leaves some out. The sample yields 130,000 to 150,000 clones, about 80% seen once. Sequenced: PBMCs. The source is a man between 18 and 29 years old in good health and CMV-seronegative.

The gene calls are TRBV5-4 and TRBJ1-6; D may be TRBD1 (5 bases). CDR1 SGHNT and CDR2 YYREEE come from the germline V gene (reference sequence). Trimming took off 5 bases at V and 7 bases at J, with 16 bases between the two ends. This CDR3 region has 15 residues. CDR3 sequence (DNA): TGTGCCAGCAGTATGGGCGGGGGGGTCAATTCACCCCTCCACTTT. Its translation is CASSMGGGVNSPLHF.

The chain recombines TRBV18 with TRBJ1-5; weak D call: TRBD1 (5 bases). The ends were cut back, 2 bases at V and 3 bases at J, with 17 bases in the middle. The V gene's germline CDR1 is KGHSH and CDR2 LQKENI. The length of the CDR3 is 17 residues. The CDR3 DNA is TGTGCCAGCTCACCAGTCCTTTCCGGGACTCCCAATCAGCCCCAGCATTTT. It translates to CASSPVLSGTPNQPQHF.

The genes are TRBV9 and TRBJ2-1; 14 bases match TRBD2. V was clipped by 3 bases and J by 6 bases; unmatched bases: 5. This CDR3 contains 16 residues. The germline gives CDR1 SGDLS, CDR2 YYNGEE. The CDR3 DNA is TGTGCCAGCAGCGCGCGGACTAGCGGGAGGAGCAATGAGCAGTTCTTC. Translation gives CASSARTSGRSNEQFF.

This clone turned up a few times. V and J are TRBV12-2 and TRBJ2-7; the DNA was not compared with TRBD1, the D call given in the table. TRBV12-2 is noted as a pseudogene. The CDR3 sequence is 18 residues long. CDR3 bases: TGTGCAAGTCGCTTAGTTGGGGGCGGGCAGCCCGGGTCCTACGAGCAGTACTTC. Its protein product is CASRLVGGGQPGSYEQYF.

CDR3 amino acids: CASSVELAGLPHEQYF. As DNA, the CDR3 is TGTGCCAGCAGCGTAGAACTAGCGGGACTTCCCCACGAGCAGTACTTC. This rearrangement joins TRBV9 to TRBJ2-7, with 10 bases identical to TRBD2. Unmatched junction bases numbered 8, after V lost 0 bases and J lost 5 bases. This CDR3 has 16 residues. Per the germline V gene, CDR1 is SGDLS and CDR2 is YYNGEE.